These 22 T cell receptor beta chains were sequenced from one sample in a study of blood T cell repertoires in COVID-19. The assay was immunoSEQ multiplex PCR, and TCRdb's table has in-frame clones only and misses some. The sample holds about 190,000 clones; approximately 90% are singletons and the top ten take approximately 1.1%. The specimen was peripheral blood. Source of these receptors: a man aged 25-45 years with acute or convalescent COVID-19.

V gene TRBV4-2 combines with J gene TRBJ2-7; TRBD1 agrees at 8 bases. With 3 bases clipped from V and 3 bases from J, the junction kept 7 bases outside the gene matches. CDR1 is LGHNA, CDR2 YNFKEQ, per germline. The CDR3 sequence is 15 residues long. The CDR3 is CASSQDRTGFYEQYF. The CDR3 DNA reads TGTGCCAGCAGCCAGGACCGGACAGGGTTCTACGAGCAGTACTTC.

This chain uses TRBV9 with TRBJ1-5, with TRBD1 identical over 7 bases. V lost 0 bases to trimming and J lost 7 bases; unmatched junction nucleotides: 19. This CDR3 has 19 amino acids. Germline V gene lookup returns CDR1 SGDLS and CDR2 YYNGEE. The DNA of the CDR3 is TGTGCCAGCAGCGTAGTTTCGCACTGGGGAGCAGGGGGTTGGCAGCCCCAGCATTTT. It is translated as CASSVVSHWGAGGWQPQHF.

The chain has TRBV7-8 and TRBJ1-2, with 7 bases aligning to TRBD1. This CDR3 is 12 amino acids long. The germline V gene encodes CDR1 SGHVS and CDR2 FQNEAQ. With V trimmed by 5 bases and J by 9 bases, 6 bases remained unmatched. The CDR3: CASSLNRGRYTF. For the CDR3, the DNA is TGTGCCAGCAGCCTCAACAGGGGACGCTACACCTTC.

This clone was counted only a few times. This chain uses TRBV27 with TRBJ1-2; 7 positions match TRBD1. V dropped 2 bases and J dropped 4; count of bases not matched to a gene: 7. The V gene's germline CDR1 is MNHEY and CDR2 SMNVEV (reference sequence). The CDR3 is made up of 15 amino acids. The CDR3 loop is CASSLHRDSSYGYTF. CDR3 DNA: TGTGCCAGCAGTTTACACCGGGACAGCAGCTATGGCTACACCTTC.

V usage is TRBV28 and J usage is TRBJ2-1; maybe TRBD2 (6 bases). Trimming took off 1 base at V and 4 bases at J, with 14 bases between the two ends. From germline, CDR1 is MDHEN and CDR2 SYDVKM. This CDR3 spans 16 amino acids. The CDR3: CASSLYGGSGYNEQFF. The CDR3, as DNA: TGTGCCAGCAGTTTATATGGAGGGTCCGGGTACAATGAGCAGTTCTTC.

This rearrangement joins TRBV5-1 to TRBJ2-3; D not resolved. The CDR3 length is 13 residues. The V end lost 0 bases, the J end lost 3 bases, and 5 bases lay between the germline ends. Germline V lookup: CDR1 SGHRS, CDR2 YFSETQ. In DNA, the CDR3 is TGCGCCAGCAGCTTGGTCCAGACAGATACGCAGTATTTT. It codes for CASSLVQTDTQYF.

CDR3 loop: CASSFHTGGSAGELFF. The DNA for the CDR3 is TGTGCCAGCAGTTTCCATACGGGAGGGTCAGCCGGGGAGCTGTTTTTT. The chain links TRBV27 to TRBJ2-2; 8 bases map to TRBD2. There are 16 residues in the CDR3. The germline V gene encodes CDR1 MNHEY and CDR2 SMNVEV (reference sequence). V lost 3 bases to trimming and J lost 6 bases; unmatched junction nucleotides: 9.

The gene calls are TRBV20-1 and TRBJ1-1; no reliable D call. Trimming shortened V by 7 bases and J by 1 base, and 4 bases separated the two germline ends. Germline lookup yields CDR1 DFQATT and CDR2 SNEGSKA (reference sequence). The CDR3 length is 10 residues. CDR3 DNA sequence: TGCAGTGGTCAGAACACTGAAGCTTTCTTT. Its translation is CSGQNTEAFF.

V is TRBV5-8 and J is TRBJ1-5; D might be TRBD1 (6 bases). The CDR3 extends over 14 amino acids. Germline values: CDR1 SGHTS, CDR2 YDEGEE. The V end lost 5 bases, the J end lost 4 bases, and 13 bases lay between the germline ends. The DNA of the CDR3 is TGTGCCAGCAGACTCGGACAGCATAATCAGCCCCAGCATTTT. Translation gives CASRLGQHNQPQHF.

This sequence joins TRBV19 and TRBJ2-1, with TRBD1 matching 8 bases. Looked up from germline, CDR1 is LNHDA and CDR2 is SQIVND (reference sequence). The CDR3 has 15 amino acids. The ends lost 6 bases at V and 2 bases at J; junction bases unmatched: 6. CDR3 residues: CASRTDRGTYNEQFF. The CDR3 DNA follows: TGTGCCAGTAGAACCGACAGGGGCACCTACAATGAGCAGTTCTTC.

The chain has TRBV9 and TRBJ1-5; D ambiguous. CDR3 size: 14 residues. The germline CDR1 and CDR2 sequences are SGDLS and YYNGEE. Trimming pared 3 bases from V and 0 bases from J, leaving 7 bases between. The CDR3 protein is CASSGGNSNQPQHF. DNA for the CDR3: TGTGCCAGCAGCGGAGGGAATAGCAATCAGCCCCAGCATTTT.

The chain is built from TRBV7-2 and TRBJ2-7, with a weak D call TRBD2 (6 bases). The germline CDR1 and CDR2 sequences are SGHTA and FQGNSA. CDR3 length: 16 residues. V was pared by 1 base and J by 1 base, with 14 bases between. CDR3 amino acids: CASSLGAGTPSYEQYF. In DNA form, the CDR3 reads TGTGCCAGCAGCTTAGGGGCGGGAACTCCTTCCTACGAGCAGTACTTC.

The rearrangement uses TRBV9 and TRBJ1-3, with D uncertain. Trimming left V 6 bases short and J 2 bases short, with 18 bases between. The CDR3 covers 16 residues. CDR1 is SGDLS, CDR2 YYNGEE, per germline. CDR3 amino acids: CASTRTPEVAGNTIYF. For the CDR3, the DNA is TGTGCCAGCACCCGTACTCCCGAGGTGGCTGGAAACACCATATATTTT.

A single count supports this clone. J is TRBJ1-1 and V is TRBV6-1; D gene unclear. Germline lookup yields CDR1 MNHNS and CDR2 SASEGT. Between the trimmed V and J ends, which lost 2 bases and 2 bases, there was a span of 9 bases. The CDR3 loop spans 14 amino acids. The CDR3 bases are TGTGCCAGCAGTGAATGGGGAGATAACACTGAAGCTTTCTTT. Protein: CASSEWGDNTEAFF.

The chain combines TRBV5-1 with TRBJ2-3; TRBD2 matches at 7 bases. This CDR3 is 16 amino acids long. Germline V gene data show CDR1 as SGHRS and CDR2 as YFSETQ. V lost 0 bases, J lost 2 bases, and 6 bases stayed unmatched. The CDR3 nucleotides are TGCGCCAGCAGCTTGGTGGCTAGCGGAAACACAGATACGCAGTATTTT. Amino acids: CASSLVASGNTDTQYF.

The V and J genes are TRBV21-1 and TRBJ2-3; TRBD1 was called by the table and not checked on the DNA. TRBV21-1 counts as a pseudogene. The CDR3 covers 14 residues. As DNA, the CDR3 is TGTGCCAGATGGAAGGCAGGGGGGACAGATACGCAGTATTTT. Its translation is CARWKAGGTDTQYF.

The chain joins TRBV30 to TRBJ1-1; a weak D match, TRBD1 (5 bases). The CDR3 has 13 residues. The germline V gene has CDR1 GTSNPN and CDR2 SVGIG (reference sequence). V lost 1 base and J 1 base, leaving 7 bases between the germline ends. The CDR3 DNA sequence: TGTGCCTGGAGTGGACAGAGGAACACTGAAGCTTTCTTT. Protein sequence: CAWSGQRNTEAFF.

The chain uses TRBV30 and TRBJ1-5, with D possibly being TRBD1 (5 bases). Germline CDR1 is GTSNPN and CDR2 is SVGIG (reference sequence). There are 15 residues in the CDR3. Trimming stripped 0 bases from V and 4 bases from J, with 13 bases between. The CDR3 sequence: CAWSVITGLNQPQHF. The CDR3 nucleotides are TGTGCCTGGAGTGTGATCACAGGCTTAAATCAGCCCCAGCATTTT.

The chain's CDR3 is CASSLGGRTYNSPLHF. The CDR3 DNA follows: TGTGCCAGCAGCTTAGGGGGGAGGACCTATAATTCACCCCTCCACTTT. The rearrangement links TRBV7-6 to TRBJ1-6, with D perhaps matching TRBD1 (5 bases). The germline V and J ends were trimmed by 1 base and 2 bases, with 9 bases remaining between them. The CDR3 sequence is 16 residues long. From germline, CDR1 is SGHVS and CDR2 FNYEAQ.

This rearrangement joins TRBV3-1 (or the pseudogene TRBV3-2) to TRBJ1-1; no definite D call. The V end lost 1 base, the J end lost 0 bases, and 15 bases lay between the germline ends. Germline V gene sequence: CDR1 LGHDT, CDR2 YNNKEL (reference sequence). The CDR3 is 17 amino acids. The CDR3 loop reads CASSQAGKLRMNTEAFF. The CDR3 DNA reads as TGTGCCAGCAGCCAAGCGGGTAAACTGAGGATGAACACTGAAGCTTTCTTT.

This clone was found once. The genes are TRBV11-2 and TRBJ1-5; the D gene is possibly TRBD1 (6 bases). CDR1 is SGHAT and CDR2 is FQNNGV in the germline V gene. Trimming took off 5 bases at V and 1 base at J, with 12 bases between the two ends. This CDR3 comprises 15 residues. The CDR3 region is CASSPGAESNQPQHF. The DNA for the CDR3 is TGTGCCAGCAGCCCAGGGGCCGAGAGCAATCAGCCCCAGCATTTT.

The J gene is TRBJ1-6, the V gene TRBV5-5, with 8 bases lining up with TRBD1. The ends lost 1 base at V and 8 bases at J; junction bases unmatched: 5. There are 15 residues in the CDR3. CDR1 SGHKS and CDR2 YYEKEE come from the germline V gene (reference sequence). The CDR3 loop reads CASSLQDRVDSPLHF. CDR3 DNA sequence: TGTGCCAGCAGCTTGCAGGACAGGGTGGATTCACCCCTCCACTTT.